This record concerns one TCR beta chain sequence. Antigen unknown. This record comes from a study of lymphopenia after photon versus proton radiotherapy. Study findings and constraints: Relative stability marked proton patients; photon patients lost diversity and naive cells. Larger post-nadir TCR diversity loss correlated inversely with survival in deceased patients. After the lymphocyte nadir, photon-treated repertoires showed oligoclonal expansion, especially of CD8+ Temra cells. Better survival with proton therapy was suggested as possible, not demonstrated.

The table came from immunoSEQ multiplex PCR; TCRdb's copy has only in-frame clones and leaves some out. The sample consists of 40,000 to 55,000 clones, roughly 90% of them appearing once. The CDR3 covers 14 residues. The germline CDR1 and CDR2 sequences are SGDLS and YYNGEE. Trimming left V 3 bases short and J 2 bases short, with 9 bases between. This receptor was taken from a woman between 40 and 50 years old with cholangiocarcinoma. The material sequenced was peripheral blood, taken from a patient treated with photon-based radiotherapy. The chain employs TRBV9 and TRBJ2-1; D not certain. As DNA, the CDR3 is TGTGCCAGCAGCGGATGGAGCCCCTACAATGAGCAGTTCTTC. Encoded protein: CASSGWSPYNEQFF.